This T cell receptor (beta chain) derives from a study of blood T cell repertoires in COVID-19. Produced via immunoSEQ multiplex PCR; TCRdb's table is partial and in-frame only. The sample lists about 270,000 clones; about 90% were seen once. Trimming removed 0 bases from V and 6 bases from J; junction bases left unmatched: 6. From germline, CDR1 is GTSNPN and CDR2 SVGIG (reference sequence). This CDR3 contains 15 residues. Sequenced material: PBMCs or T cells enriched from blood (not recorded which). The source of this sequence is a woman aged 25 to 45 with acute COVID-19. The chain couples TRBV30 to TRBJ1-5; 9 bases are shared with TRBD1. For the CDR3, the DNA is TGTGCCTGGAGTGTACGAGGGACAGGGAGTCAGCCCCAGCATTTT. Translation: CAWSVRGTGSQPQHF. Variable domain in full (rest from reference TRBV30 and TRBJ1-5): SQTIHQWPATLVQPVGSPLSLECTVEGTSNPNLYWYRQAAGRGLQLLFYSVGIGQISSEVPQNLSASRPQDRQFILSSKKLLLSDSGFYLCAWSVRGTGSQPQHFGDGTRLSIL.